The 3 T cell receptor beta chains listed next were all sequenced from one sample in a study of blood T cell repertoires in COVID-19. The table came from immunoSEQ multiplex PCR; TCRdb's copy has only in-frame clones and leaves some out. The sample lists 150,000 to 200,000 clones, 75% to 90% occurring once. What was sequenced was PBMCs or T cells enriched from blood (not recorded which). These receptors all come from a woman younger than 35 who had recovered from COVID-19.

This clone was seen a single time. The chain has TRBV5-4 and TRBJ2-3; 7 positions agree with TRBD2. Germline trimming cut 1 base from V and 4 bases from J; bases unmatched to any gene: 3. The CDR3 runs 14 residues. Germline V CDR1 and CDR2: SGHNT, YYREEE (reference sequence). The CDR3 loop reads CASSLPGGADTQYF. The CDR3, as DNA: TGTGCCAGCAGCTTGCCTGGGGGGGCAGATACGCAGTATTTT.

This chain links TRBV5-1 with TRBJ2-1, with TRBD2 matching 9 bases. V gave up 7 bases and J gave up 5 bases; unmatched junction bases: 7. CDR1 is SGHRS and CDR2 is YFSETQ in the germline V gene. CDR3 length: 14 residues. CDR3 coding DNA: TGCGCCAGCGACGGACTAGCGAAAGACAATGAGCAGTTCTTC. Translation: CASDGLAKDNEQFF.

The chain employs TRBV11-2 and TRBJ2-3; TRBD2 matches 7 bases. The germline V gene encodes CDR1 SGHAT and CDR2 FQNNGV. Trimming at V came to 5 bases and at J to 2 bases, leaving 10 bases not matched to a gene. The CDR3 length is 16 residues. CDR3 amino acids: CASSPANGRNTDTQYF. DNA of the CDR3: TGTGCCAGCAGCCCAGCCAACGGGAGGAACACAGATACGCAGTATTTT.